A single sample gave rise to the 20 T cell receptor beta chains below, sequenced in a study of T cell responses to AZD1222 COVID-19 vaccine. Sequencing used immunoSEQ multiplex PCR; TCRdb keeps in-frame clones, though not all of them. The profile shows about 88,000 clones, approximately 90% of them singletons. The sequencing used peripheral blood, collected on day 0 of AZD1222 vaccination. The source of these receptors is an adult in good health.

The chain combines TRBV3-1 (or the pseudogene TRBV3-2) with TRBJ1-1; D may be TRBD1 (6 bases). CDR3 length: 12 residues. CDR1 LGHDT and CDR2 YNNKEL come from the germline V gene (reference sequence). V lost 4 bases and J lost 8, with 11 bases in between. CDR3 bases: TGTGCCAGCAGCCTACCCGGGACAGAAGCTTTCTTT. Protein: CASSLPGTEAFF.

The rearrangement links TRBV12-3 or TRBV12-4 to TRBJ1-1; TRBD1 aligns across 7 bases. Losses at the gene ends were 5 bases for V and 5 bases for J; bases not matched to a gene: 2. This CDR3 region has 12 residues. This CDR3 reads CASSAQGTEAFF. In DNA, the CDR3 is TGTGCCAGCAGTGCACAGGGGACTGAAGCTTTCTTT.

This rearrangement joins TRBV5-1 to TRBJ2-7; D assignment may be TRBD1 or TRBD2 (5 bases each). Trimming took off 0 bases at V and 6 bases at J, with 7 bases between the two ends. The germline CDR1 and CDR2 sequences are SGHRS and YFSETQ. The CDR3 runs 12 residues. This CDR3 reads CASSLVGTEQYF. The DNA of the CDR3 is TGCGCCAGCAGCTTGGTAGGGACCGAGCAGTACTTC.

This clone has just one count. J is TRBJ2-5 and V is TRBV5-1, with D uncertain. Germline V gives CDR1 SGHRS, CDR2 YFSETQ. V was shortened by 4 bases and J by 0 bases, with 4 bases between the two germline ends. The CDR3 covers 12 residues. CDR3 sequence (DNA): TGCGCCAGCAGCCGGAACCAAGAGACCCAGTACTTC. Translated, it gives CASSRNQETQYF.

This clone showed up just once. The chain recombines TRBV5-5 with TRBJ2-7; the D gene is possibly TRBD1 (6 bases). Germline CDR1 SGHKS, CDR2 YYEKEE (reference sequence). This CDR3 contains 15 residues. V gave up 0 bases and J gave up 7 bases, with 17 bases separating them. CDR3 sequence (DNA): TGTGCCAGCAGCTTGGTTGGGGGCAGCCTACGGGAGCAGTACTTC. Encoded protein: CASSLVGGSLREQYF.

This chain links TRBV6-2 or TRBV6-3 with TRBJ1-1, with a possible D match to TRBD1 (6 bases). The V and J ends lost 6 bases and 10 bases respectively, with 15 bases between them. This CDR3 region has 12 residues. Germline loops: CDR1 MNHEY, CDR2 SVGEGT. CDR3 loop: CASSPMTGGAFF. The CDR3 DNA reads TGTGCCAGCAGCCCTATGACAGGAGGAGCTTTCTTT.

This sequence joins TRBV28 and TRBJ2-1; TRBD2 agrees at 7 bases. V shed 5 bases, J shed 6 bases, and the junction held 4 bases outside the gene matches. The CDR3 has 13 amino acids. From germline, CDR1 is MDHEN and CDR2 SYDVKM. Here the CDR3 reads CASSRGLVNEQFF. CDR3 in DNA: TGTGCCAGCAGTCGCGGACTAGTCAATGAGCAGTTCTTC.

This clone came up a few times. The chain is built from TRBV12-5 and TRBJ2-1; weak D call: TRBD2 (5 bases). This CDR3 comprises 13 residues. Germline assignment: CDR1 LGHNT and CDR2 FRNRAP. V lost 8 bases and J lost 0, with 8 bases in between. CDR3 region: CASSGGSYNEQFF. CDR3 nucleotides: TGTGCTAGTTCCGGAGGCTCCTACAATGAGCAGTTCTTC.

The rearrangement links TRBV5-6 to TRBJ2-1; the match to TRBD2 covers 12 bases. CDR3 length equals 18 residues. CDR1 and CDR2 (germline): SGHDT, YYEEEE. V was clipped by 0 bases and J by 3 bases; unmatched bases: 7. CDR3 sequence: CASSLGWSSGRVYNEQFF. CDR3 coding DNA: TGTGCCAGCAGCTTGGGCTGGTCTAGCGGGAGGGTCTACAATGAGCAGTTCTTC.

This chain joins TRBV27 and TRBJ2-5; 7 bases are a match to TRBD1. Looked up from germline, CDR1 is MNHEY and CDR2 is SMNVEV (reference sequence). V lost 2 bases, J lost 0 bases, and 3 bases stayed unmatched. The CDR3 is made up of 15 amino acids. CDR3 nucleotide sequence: TGTGCCAGCAGTTTAAGCAGGGGGTACCAAGAGACCCAGTACTTC. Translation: CASSLSRGYQETQYF.

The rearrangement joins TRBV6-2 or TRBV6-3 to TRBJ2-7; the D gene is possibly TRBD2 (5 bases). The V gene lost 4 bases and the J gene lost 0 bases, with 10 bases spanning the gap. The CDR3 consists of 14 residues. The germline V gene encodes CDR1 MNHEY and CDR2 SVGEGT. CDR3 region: CASSSTGSSYEQYF. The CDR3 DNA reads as TGTGCCAGCAGTTCAACGGGGAGCTCCTACGAGCAGTACTTC.

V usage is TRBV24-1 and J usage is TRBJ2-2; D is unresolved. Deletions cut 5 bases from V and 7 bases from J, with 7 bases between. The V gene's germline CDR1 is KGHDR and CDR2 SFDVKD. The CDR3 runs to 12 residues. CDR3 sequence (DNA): TGTGCCACCAGTGTCCTCTTCGGGGAGCTGTTTTTT. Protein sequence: CATSVLFGELFF.

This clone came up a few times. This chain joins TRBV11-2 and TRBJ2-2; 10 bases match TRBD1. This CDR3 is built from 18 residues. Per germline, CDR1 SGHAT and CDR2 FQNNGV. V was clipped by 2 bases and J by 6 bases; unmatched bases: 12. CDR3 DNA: TGTGCCAGCAGCTTACATCCTCCAGTGACAGGGGGCCCCGGGGAGCTGTTTTTT. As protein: CASSLHPPVTGGPGELFF.

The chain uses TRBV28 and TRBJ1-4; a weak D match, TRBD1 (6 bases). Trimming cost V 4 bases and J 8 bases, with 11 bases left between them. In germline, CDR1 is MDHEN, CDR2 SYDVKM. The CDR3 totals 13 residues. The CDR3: CASSSGQEEKLFF. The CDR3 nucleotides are TGTGCCAGCAGTTCGGGACAAGAGGAAAAACTGTTTTTT.

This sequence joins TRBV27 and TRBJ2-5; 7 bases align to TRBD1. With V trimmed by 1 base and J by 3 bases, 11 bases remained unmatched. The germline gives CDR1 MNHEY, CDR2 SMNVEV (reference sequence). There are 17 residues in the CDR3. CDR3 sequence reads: CASSLYARTGTKETQYF. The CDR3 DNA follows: TGTGCCAGCAGTTTATATGCGAGGACAGGAACAAAAGAGACCCAGTACTTC.

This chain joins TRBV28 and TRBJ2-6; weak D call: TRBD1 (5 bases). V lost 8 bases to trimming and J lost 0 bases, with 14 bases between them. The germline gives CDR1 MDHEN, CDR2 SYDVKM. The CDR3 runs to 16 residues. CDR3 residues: CASQGSFYSGANVLTF. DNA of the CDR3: TGTGCCAGCCAGGGCTCTTTCTACTCTGGGGCCAACGTCCTGACTTTC.

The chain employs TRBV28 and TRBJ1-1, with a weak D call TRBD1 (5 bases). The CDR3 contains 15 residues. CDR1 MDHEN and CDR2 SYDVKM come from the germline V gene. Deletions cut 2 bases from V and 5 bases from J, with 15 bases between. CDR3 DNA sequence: TGTGCCAGCAGTTTAACGGGGACGACCAGTACTGAAGCTTTCTTT. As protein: CASSLTGTTSTEAFF.

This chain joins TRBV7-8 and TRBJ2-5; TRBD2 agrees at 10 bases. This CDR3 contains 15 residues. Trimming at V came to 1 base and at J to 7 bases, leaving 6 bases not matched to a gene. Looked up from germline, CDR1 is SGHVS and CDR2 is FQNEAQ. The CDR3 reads CASSLEIAGGATQYF. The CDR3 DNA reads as TGTGCCAGCAGCTTAGAGATAGCGGGAGGTGCGACCCAGTACTTC. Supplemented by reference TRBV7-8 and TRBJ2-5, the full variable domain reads GAGVSQSPRYKVAKRGQDVALRCDPISGHVSLFWYQQALGQGPEFLTYFQNEAQLDKSGLPSDRFFAERPEGSVSTLKIQRTQQEDSAVYLCASSLEIAGGATQYFGPGTRLLVL.

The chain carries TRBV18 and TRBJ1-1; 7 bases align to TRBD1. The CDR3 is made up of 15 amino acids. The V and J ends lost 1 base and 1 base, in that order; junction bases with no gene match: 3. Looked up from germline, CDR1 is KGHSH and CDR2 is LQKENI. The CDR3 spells CASSPRQGENTEAFF. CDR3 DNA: TGTGCCAGCTCACCACGGCAGGGGGAGAACACTGAAGCTTTCTTT.

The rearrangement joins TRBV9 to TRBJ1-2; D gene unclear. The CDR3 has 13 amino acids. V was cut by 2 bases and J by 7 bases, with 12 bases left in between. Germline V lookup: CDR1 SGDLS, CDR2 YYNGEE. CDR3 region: CASSVPSRVGYTF. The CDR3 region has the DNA TGTGCCAGCAGCGTTCCATCAAGGGTTGGCTACACCTTC.